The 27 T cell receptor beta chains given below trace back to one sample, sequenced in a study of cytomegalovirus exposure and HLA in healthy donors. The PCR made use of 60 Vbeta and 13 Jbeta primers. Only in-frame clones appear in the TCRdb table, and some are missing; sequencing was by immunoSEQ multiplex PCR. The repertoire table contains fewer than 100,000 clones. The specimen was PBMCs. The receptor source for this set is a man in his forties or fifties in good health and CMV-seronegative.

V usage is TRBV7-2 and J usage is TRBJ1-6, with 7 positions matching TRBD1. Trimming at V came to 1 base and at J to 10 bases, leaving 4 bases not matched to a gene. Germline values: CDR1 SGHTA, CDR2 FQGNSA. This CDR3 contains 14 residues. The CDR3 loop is CASSLDRGDSPLHF. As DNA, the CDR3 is TGTGCCAGCAGCTTAGACAGGGGAGACTCACCCCTCCACTTT. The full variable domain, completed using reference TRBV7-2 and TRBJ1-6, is GAGVSQSPSNKVTEKGKDVELRCDPISGHTALYWYRQSLGQGLEFLIYFQGNSAPDKSGLPSDRFSAERTGGSVSTLTIQRTQQEDSAVYLCASSLDRGDSPLHFGNGTRLTVT.

The CDR3, as DNA: TGTGCCAGTAGTAACGAAGGGACACTCAACACTGAAGCTTTCTTT. Protein: CASSNEGTLNTEAFF. The chain employs TRBV19 and TRBJ1-1; D possibly corresponds to TRBD1 (6 bases). Germline-derived CDR1 and CDR2 are LNHDA and SQIVND (reference sequence). V shed 4 bases and J shed 2 bases, with 14 bases lying between them. The CDR3 loop spans 15 amino acids.

CDR3 in DNA: TGTGCCAGCAGCATGGTAGCGGGGGGTTCCTACAATGAGCAGTTCTTC. This gives the protein CASSMVAGGSYNEQFF. The V and J genes are TRBV9 and TRBJ2-1, with TRBD2 matching 10 bases. Germline assignment: CDR1 SGDLS and CDR2 YYNGEE. Trimming cost V 4 bases and J 1 base; bases outside gene matches: 5. The CDR3 is made up of 16 amino acids.

CDR3 sequence: CASSQTGEDTQYF. The CDR3 bases are TGCGCCAGCAGCCAGACAGGGGAAGATACGCAGTATTTT. This chain uses TRBV5-1 with TRBJ2-3; 8 bases align to TRBD1. The CDR3 has 13 residues. Germline lookup yields CDR1 SGHRS and CDR2 YFSETQ. The V segment lost 4 bases and the J segment 5 bases; nucleotides outside the gene matches: 3. Full variable domain (missing parts from reference TRBV5-1 and TRBJ2-3): KAGVTQTPRYLIKTRGQQVTLSCSPISGHRSVSWYQQTPGQGLQFLFEYFSETQRNKGNFPGRFSGRQFSNSRSEMNVSTLELGDSALYLCASSQTGEDTQYFGPGTRLTVL.

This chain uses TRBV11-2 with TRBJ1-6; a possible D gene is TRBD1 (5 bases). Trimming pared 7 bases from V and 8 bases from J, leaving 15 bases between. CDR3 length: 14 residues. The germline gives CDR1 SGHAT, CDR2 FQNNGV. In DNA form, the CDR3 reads TGTGCCAGCAACCCAGGGTGGAAACATTCACCCCTCCACTTT. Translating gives CASNPGWKHSPLHF.

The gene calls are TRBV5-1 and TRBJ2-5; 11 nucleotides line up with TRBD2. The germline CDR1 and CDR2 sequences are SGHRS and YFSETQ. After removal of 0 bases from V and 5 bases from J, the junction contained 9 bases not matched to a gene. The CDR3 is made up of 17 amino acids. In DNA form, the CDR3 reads TGCGCCAGCAGCTTGGGAAGTCTAGCGGGGGGTTGGGAGACCCAGTACTTC. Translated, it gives CASSLGSLAGGWETQYF. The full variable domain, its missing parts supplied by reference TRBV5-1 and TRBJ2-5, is KAGVTQTPRYLIKTRGQQVTLSCSPISGHRSVSWYQQTPGQGLQFLFEYFSETQRNKGNFPGRFSGRQFSNSRSEMNVSTLELGDSALYLCASSLGSLAGGWETQYFGPGTRLLVL.

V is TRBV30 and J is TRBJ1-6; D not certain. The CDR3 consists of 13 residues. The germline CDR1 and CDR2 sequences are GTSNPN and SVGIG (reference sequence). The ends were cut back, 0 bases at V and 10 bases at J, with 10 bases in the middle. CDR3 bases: TGTGCCTGGAGTGTACGGGAGGAGTCACCCCTCCACTTT. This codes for CAWSVREESPLHF.

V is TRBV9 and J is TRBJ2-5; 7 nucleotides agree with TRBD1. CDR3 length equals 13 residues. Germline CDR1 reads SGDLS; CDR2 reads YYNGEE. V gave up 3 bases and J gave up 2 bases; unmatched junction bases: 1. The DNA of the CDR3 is TGTGCCAGCAGCGCGGGACAGCAAGAGACCCAGTACTTC. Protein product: CASSAGQQETQYF.

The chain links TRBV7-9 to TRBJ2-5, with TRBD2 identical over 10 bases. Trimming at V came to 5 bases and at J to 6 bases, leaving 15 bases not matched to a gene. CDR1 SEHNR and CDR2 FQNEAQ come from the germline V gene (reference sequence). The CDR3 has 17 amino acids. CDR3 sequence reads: CASSPRGGTSGAKTQYF. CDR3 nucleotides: TGTGCCAGCAGCCCCCGCGGGGGCACTAGCGGGGCAAAGACCCAGTACTTC.

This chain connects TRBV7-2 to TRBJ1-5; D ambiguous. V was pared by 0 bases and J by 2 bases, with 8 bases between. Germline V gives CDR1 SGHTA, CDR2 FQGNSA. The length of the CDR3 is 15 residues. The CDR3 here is CASSLASVRNQPQHF. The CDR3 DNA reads TGTGCCAGCAGCTTAGCGAGTGTCCGCAATCAGCCCCAGCATTTT.

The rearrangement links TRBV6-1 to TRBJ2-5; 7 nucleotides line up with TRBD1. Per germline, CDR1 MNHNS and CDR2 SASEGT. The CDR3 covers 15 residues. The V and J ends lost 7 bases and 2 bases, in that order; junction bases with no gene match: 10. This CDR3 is CASMKGALGQETQYF. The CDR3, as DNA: TGTGCCAGCATGAAGGGGGCTCTTGGGCAAGAGACCCAGTACTTC.

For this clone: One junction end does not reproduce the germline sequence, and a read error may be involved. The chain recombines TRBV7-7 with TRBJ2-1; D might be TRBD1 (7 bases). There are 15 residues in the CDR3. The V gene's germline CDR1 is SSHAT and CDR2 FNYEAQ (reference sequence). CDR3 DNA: TGTGCTAGCAGCTTAGGAGGGGGCGGCTACAATGAGCAGTTCTTC. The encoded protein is CASSLGGGGYNEQFF. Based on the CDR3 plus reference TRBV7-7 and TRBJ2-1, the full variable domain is GAGVSQSPRYKVTKRGQDVTLRCDPISSHATLYWYQQALGQGPEFLTYFNYEAQPDKSGLPSDRFSAERPEGSISTLTIQRTEQRDSAMYRCASSLGGGGYNEQFFGPGTRLTVL.

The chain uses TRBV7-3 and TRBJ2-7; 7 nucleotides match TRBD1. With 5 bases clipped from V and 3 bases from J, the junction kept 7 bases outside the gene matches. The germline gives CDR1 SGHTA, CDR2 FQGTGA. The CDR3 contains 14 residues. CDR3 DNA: TGTGCCAGCAGCCCACGACAGGGAAGCTACGAGCAGTACTTC. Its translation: CASSPRQGSYEQYF.

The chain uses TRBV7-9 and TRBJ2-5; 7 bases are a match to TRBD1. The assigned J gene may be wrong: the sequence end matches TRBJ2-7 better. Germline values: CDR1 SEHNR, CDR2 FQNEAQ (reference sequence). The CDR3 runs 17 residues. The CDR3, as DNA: TGTGCCAGCAGCGGGGCGGAGTACAGGGGCCACACCTACGAGCAGTACTTC. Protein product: CASSGAEYRGHTYEQYF.

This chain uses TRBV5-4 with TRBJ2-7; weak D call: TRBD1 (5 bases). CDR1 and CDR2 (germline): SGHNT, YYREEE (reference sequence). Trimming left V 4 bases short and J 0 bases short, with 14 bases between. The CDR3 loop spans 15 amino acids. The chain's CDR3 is CASSRSMTASYEQYF. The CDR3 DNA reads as TGTGCCAGCAGCCGTTCCATGACAGCCTCCTACGAGCAGTACTTC.

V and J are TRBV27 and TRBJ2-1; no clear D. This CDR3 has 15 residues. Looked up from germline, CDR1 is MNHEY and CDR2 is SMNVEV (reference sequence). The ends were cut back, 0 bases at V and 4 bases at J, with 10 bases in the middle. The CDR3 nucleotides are TGTGCCAGCAGTTTATCGCAGTCCCTTTACAATGAGCAGTTCTTC. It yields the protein CASSLSQSLYNEQFF.

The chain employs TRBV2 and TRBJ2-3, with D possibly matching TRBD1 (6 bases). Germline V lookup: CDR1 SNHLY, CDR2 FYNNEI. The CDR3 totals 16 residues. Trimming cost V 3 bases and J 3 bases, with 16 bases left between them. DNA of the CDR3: TGTGCCAGCAGTGACAGGGGTAGTATTGCGACAGATACGCAGTATTTT. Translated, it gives CASSDRGSIATDTQYF.

CDR3 coding DNA: TGTGCCAGCAGCTTAGGGACAGGGACGGGTGAAAAACTGTTTTTT. Its translation is CASSLGTGTGEKLFF. J is TRBJ1-4 and V is TRBV7-9; 8 bases are a match to TRBD1. CDR3 size: 15 residues. CDR1 and CDR2 from the germline V gene are SEHNR and FQNEAQ (reference sequence). V lost 1 base to trimming and J lost 7 bases; unmatched junction nucleotides: 5. Full variable domain (outside the CDR3, taken from reference TRBV7-9 and TRBJ1-4): DTGVSQNPRHKITKRGQNVTFRCDPISEHNRLYWYRQTLGQGPEFLTYFQNEAQLEKSRLLSDRFSAERPKGSFSTLEIQRTEQGDSAMYLCASSLGTGTGEKLFFGSGTQLSVL.

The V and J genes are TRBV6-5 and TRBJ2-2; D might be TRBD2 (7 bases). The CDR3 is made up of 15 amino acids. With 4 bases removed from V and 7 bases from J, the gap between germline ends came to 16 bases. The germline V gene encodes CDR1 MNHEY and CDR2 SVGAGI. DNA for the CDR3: TGTGCCAGCAGTTTACGAGGGGGGGCTATCGGGGAGCTGTTTTTT. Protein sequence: CASSLRGGAIGELFF.

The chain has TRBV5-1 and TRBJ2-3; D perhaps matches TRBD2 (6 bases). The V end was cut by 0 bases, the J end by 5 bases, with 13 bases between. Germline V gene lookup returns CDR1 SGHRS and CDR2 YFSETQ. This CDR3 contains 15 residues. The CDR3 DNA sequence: TGCGCCAGCAGCTTGGTTGCCGGGAGTGTAGATACGCAGTATTTT. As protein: CASSLVAGSVDTQYF.

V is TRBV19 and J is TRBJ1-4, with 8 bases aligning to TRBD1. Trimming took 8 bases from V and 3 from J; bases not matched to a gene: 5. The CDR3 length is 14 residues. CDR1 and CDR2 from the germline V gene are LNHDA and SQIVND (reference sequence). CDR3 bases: TGTGCCAGTCAAGGACAGGGACCTAATGAAAAACTGTTTTTT. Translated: CASQGQGPNEKLFF.

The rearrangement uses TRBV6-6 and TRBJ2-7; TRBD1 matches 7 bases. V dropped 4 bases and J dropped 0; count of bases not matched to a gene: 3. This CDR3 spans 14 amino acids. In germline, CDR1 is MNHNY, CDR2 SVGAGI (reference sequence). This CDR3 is CASSWAGGSYEQYF. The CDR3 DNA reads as TGTGCCAGCAGTTGGGCAGGGGGCTCCTACGAGCAGTACTTC.

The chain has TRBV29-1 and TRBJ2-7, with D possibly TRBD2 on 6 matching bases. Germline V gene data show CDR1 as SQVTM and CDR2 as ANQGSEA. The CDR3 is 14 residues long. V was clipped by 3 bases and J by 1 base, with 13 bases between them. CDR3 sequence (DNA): TGCAGCGTTGAGGGTAAGGGAGGATCCTACGAGCAGTACTTC. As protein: CSVEGKGGSYEQYF.

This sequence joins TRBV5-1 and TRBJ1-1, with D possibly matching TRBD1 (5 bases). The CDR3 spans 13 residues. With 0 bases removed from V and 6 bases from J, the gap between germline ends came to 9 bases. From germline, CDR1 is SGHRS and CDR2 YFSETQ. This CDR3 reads CASSLDGASEAFF. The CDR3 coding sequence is TGCGCCAGCAGCTTGGATGGGGCCTCTGAAGCTTTCTTT. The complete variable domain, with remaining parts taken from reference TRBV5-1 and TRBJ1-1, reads KAGVTQTPRYLIKTRGQQVTLSCSPISGHRSVSWYQQTPGQGLQFLFEYFSETQRNKGNFPGRFSGRQFSNSRSEMNVSTLELGDSALYLCASSLDGASEAFFGQGTRLTVV.

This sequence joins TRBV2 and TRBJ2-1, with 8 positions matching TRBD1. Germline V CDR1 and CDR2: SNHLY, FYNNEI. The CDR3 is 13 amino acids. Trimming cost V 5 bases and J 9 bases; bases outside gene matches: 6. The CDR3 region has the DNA TGTGCCAGCAGTCAGTCGGGACAGGTTGAGCAGTTCTTC. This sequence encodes CASSQSGQVEQFF.

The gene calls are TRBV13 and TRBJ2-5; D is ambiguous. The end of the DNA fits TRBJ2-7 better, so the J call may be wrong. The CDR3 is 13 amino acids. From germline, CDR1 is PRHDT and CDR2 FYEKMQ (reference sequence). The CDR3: CASSLGPRSEQYF. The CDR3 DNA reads TGTGCCAGCAGCTTAGGTCCTCGTAGCGAGCAGTACTTC.

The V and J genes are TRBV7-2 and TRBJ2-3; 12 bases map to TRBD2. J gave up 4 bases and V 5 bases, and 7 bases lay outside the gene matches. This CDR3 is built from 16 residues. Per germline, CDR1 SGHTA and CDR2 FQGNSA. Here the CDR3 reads CASSPRTSGEPDTQYF. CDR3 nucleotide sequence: TGTGCCAGCAGCCCTCGGACTAGCGGGGAACCAGATACGCAGTATTTT.